The 19 T cell receptor beta chains below all came from one sample that was sequenced in a study of read filtering for tumor transcriptome and immune sequencing (TCRdb year 2020). The data were produced on an Illumina HiSeq 4000. The Immunoverse kit was used to build TCR libraries from about 430 ng RNA, with molecular barcoded adaptors covering alpha/delta and beta/gamma chains. TCRdb took the public reads, trimmed them with fastp at Q25, ran MiXCR for clone calling and kept in-frame beta chains. Records with the same CDR3 protein are collapsed into one entry carrying the most frequent genes and DNA. For this sample the table gives about 35,000 distinct CDR3 sequences, of which over 11% were detected only once. In total, the top ten clones hold less than 7% of the sample. The sequenced material came from a population of CD138-negative cells sorted from bone marrow. The sample's cell subset or site label, in plain terms: bone marrow mononuclear cells depleted of CD138+ plasma/myeloma cells by negative magnetic selection. These receptors came from a donor at least 40 years old with multiple myeloma.

This clonotype has at least ten counts. This chain joins TRBV5-5 and TRBJ1-1, with D perhaps TRBD1 (5 bases). CDR1 and CDR2 from the germline V gene are SGHKS and YYEKEE (reference sequence). Deletions cut 5 bases from V and 4 bases from J, with 15 bases between. The CDR3 has 14 residues. The CDR3 region has the DNA TGTGCCAGCAGTACCCGAGGCAGGGCCACTGAAGCTTTCTTT. It encodes CASSTRGRATEAFF.

This chain links TRBV12-3 or TRBV12-4 with TRBJ2-2; D call uncertain. The V and J ends lost 0 bases and 2 bases respectively, with 10 bases between them. The CDR3 runs 16 residues. CDR3 nucleotide sequence: TGTGCCAGCAGTTTAGCGCCGCGACTTAACACCGGGGAGCTGTTTTTT. It specifies CASSLAPRLNTGELFF.

This clonotype was seen a few times. V and J are TRBV6-2 or TRBV6-3 and TRBJ2-2, with 10 bases matching TRBD2. The CDR3 contains 14 residues. Germline V gene sequence: CDR1 MNHEY, CDR2 SVGEGT. V shed 6 bases and J 4 bases; nucleotides not matched to a gene: 2. This CDR3 is CASRLAGRTGELFF. CDR3 coding DNA: TGTGCCAGCAGACTAGCGGGACGCACCGGGGAGCTGTTTTTT.

This clonotype is classed as medium-sized. The chain uses TRBV5-4 and TRBJ2-1; 10 nucleotides match TRBD1. CDR1 is SGHNT, CDR2 YYREEE, per germline (reference sequence). The CDR3 extends over 14 amino acids. J was trimmed by 9 bases and V by 2 bases; bases with no gene match: 5. The CDR3 DNA sequence: TGTGCCAGCAGCTTAGACAGGGGGCTGGGTGAGCAGTTCTTC. Its translation: CASSLDRGLGEQFF. Drawing the rest from reference TRBV5-4 and TRBJ2-1, the complete variable domain is ETGVTQSPTHLIKTRGQQVTLRCSSQSGHNTVSWYQQALGQGPQFIFQYYREEENGRGNFPPRFSGLQFPNYSSELNVNALELDDSALYLCASSLDRGLGEQFFGPGTRLTVL.

This clonotype is medium-sized (0.01 to 0.1%). The chain links TRBV14 to TRBJ2-1; D unresolved. The CDR3 is made up of 16 amino acids. CDR1 and CDR2 from the germline V gene are SGHDN and FVKESK. The V gene lost 1 base and the J gene lost 4 bases, with 14 bases spanning the gap. The CDR3 DNA is TGTGCCAGCAGCCAAGCGAAAGGCCACCGGTACAATGAGCAGTTCTTC. Translated: CASSQAKGHRYNEQFF.

This clonotype was observed at least ten times. V and J are TRBV4-2 and TRBJ2-3, with D possibly being TRBD1 (7 bases). The CDR3 is 16 amino acids. The germline V gene has CDR1 LGHNA and CDR2 YNFKEQ. Trimming shortened V by 0 bases and J by 1 base, and 11 bases separated the two germline ends. CDR3 residues: CASSQDGGGGTDTQYF. DNA for the CDR3: TGTGCCAGCAGCCAAGATGGAGGGGGCGGCACAGATACGCAGTATTTT.

This clonotype was counted at least ten times. This CDR3 reads CAWRAGYYNEQFF. In DNA form, the CDR3 reads TGTGCCTGGAGAGCGGGCTACTACAATGAGCAGTTCTTC. The V call is TRBV30, the J call TRBJ2-1; weak D call: TRBD2 (6 bases). The ends were cut back, 3 bases at V and 3 bases at J, with 9 bases in the middle. The CDR3 runs to 13 residues. Germline-derived CDR1 and CDR2 are GTSNPN and SVGIG (reference sequence).

This clonotype was found many times. The CDR3 nucleotides are TGCAGTGCCACAGGCCAGAACAGCAATGAGCAGTTCTTC. It is translated as CSATGQNSNEQFF. The chain employs TRBV20-1 and TRBJ2-1, with D possibly matching TRBD1 (5 bases). Per the germline V gene, CDR1 is DFQATT and CDR2 is SNEGSKA (reference sequence). The CDR3 has 13 residues. Trimming took off 6 bases at V and 6 bases at J, with 15 bases between the two ends.

The chain uses TRBV15 and TRBJ2-2; D gene uncertain. The CDR3 is 13 amino acids. The germline V gene encodes CDR1 LNHNV and CDR2 YYDKDF (reference sequence). Deletions cut 6 bases from V and 7 bases from J, with 12 bases between. This chain's CDR3 is CATSIDRNGELFF. CDR3 nucleotides: TGTGCCACCAGTATTGATCGGAACGGGGAGCTGTTTTTT.

This clonotype has at least ten counts. This chain uses TRBV7-9 with TRBJ1-1; 9 bases align to TRBD1. The V gene's germline CDR1 is SEHNR and CDR2 FQNEAQ (reference sequence). This CDR3 contains 14 residues. Trimming took 6 bases from V and 5 from J; bases not matched to a gene: 7. As DNA, the CDR3 is TGTGCCAGCAGACCGGACAGGGGAAGGACTGAAGCTTTCTTT. As protein: CASRPDRGRTEAFF.

This clonotype was seen at least ten times. The chain uses TRBV7-9 and TRBJ1-4, with TRBD1 as a possible D gene (6 bases). CDR3 length equals 16 residues. CDR1 and CDR2 (germline): SEHNR, FQNEAQ (reference sequence). CDR3 sequence (DNA): TGTGCTAGCGGGGGGGGGGCATCTGCAACTAATGAAAAACTGTTTTTT. Residues: CASGGGASATNEKLFF.

This clonotype occurred many times. The chain links TRBV5-1 to TRBJ2-7; D not certain. The CDR3 loop spans 12 amino acids. The V gene's germline CDR1 is SGHRS and CDR2 YFSETQ. The V gene lost 0 bases and the J gene lost 4 bases, with 5 bases spanning the gap. The CDR3 DNA reads as TGCGCCAGCAGCTTGGGCAAGTACGAGCAGTACTTC. It is translated as CASSLGKYEQYF.

This clonotype showed up just a few times. The V gene is TRBV20-1, the J gene TRBJ2-6; 7 bases are shared with TRBD1. Germline V gene data show CDR1 as DFQATT and CDR2 as SNEGSKA (reference sequence). The CDR3 is made up of 14 amino acids. The V and J ends lost 7 bases and 3 bases, in that order; junction bases with no gene match: 6. The DNA of the CDR3 is TGCAGTGGAACAGGGGCGGTTGGGGCCAACGTCCTGACTTTC. Residues: CSGTGAVGANVLTF.

With regard to this clonotype: One base away lies a much larger clone, so this may be a sequencing read error. The CDR3 carries no conserved terminal phenylalanine or tryptophan, so it likely arises from a read error. The V and J genes are TRBV5-1 and TRBJ2-3; D uncertain. The germline V and J ends were trimmed by 4 bases and 2 bases, with 14 bases remaining between them. Germline loops: CDR1 SGHRS, CDR2 YFSETQ. CDR3 length: 15 amino acids. This CDR3 reads CASSVDGSNTDTQYL. Written as DNA, the CDR3 is TGCGCCAGCAGCGTGGACGGGTCGAACACAGATACGCAGTATTTG.

There are many counts of this clonotype. The chain uses TRBV2 and TRBJ2-3; no clear D gene. Germline V gene sequence: CDR1 SNHLY, CDR2 FYNNEI. CDR3 length equals 15 residues. The V end was cut by 2 bases, the J end by 0 bases, with 9 bases between. The CDR3, as DNA: TGTGCCAGCAGTGAACGGGCAGAGAGCACAGATACGCAGTATTTT. This gives the protein CASSERAESTDTQYF.

This clonotype was counted at least ten times. The chain couples TRBV30 to TRBJ2-3; TRBD2 is a possible D gene (6 bases). Trimming took 2 bases from V and 3 from J, leaving 15 bases between them. This CDR3 region has 15 residues. The germline CDR1 and CDR2 sequences are GTSNPN and SVGIG (reference sequence). CDR3 loop: CAWSRGSDGTDTQYF. The CDR3 DNA sequence: TGTGCCTGGAGTCGGGGGTCAGACGGGACAGATACGCAGTATTTT. Looking up the rest from reference TRBV30 and TRBJ2-3 gives the full variable domain: SQTIHQWPATLVQPVGSPLSLECTVEGTSNPNLYWYRQAAGRGLQLLFYSVGIGQISSEVPQNLSASRPQDRQFILSSKKLLLSDSGFYLCAWSRGSDGTDTQYFGPGTRLTVL.

This clonotype has ten or more counts. V gene TRBV6-5 combines with J gene TRBJ2-2; 8 nucleotides line up with TRBD2. This CDR3 contains 14 residues. Germline V gene sequence: CDR1 MNHEY, CDR2 SVGAGI. J gave up 4 bases and V 8 bases, and 6 bases lay outside the gene matches. CDR3 sequence: CASRSGVVTGELFF. In DNA, the CDR3 is TGTGCCAGCCGTAGCGGGGTCGTCACCGGGGAGCTGTTTTTT.

This clonotype was seen ten or more times. This chain uses TRBV7-2 with TRBJ2-1; D gene ambiguous. Germline loops: CDR1 SGHTA, CDR2 FQGNSA. Trimming shortened V by 2 bases and J by 3 bases, and 17 bases separated the two germline ends. This CDR3 region has 17 residues. The CDR3 here is CASSLIFSVVYYNEQFF. The CDR3, as DNA: TGTGCCAGCAGCTTAATCTTCTCGGTGGTATACTACAATGAGCAGTTCTTC.

This clonotype was seen repeatedly, ten times or more. The rearrangement uses TRBV25-1 and TRBJ2-1, with 9 bases lining up with TRBD1. CDR1 is MGHDK, CDR2 SYGVNS, per germline. The CDR3 length is 17 residues. The V and J ends lost 5 bases and 4 bases, in that order; junction bases with no gene match: 12. The DNA for the CDR3 is TGTGCCAGCAGTCTCCCCCCCGGGACAGGGAGTTACAATGAGCAGTTCTTC. Its translation is CASSLPPGTGSYNEQFF.